These 23 T cell receptor beta chains were all obtained from the same sample, sequenced in a study of CD8+ T cells in alopecia areata. Treatment in this sample: oral pan-JAK inhibitor, 5-10 mg twice daily. After isolation, RNA underwent reverse transcription to generate cDNA as the sequencing template. Clones were sequenced by immunoSEQ multiplex PCR, and TCRdb holds only the in-frame ones, with some missing. The sample records some 200,000 clones, about 57% being singletons. Specimen: CD4+ T cells sorted from blood, collected at week 4, from a patient treated with tofacitinib. These receptors were collected from a human donor with alopecia areata.

The chain employs TRBV5-1 and TRBJ2-6; TRBD1 matches 9 bases. Germline CDR1 SGHRS, CDR2 YFSETQ. CDR3 length equals 16 residues. The V gene end was trimmed by 5 bases and the J gene end by 1 base; junction bases not matched to a gene: 4. CDR3 coding DNA: TGCGCCAGCAGGGGACAGGGCTTGTCTGGGGCCAACGTCCTGACTTTC. This encodes CASRGQGLSGANVLTF.

Only a few counts were recorded for this clone. The chain carries TRBV10-3 and TRBJ2-1; 7 positions agree with TRBD2. The CDR3 has 14 amino acids. The germline CDR1 and CDR2 sequences are ENHRY and SYGVKD. The V gene end was trimmed by 3 bases and the J gene end by 6 bases; junction bases not matched to a gene: 5. CDR3 protein: CAISELERGNEQFF. For the CDR3, the DNA is TGTGCCATCAGTGAACTAGAGCGGGGCAATGAGCAGTTCTTC.

This rearrangement joins TRBV13 to TRBJ2-7; D remains ambiguous. CDR3 length equals 15 residues. V was shortened by 5 bases and J by 3 bases, with 17 bases between the two germline ends. Looked up from germline, CDR1 is PRHDT and CDR2 is FYEKMQ (reference sequence). The DNA for the CDR3 is TGTGCCAGCAGCCTCCTAGGGATCACGGGCTACGAGCAGTACTTC. Protein sequence: CASSLLGITGYEQYF. Full variable domain (missing parts from reference TRBV13 and TRBJ2-7): AAGVIQSPRHLIKEKRETATLKCYPIPRHDTVYWYQQGPGQDPQFLISFYEKMQSDKGSIPDRFSAQQFSDYHSELNMSSLELGDSALYFCASSLLGITGYEQYFGPGTRLTVT.

The chain recombines TRBV29-1 with TRBJ2-7; 7 bases are a match to TRBD2. CDR1 is SQVTM and CDR2 is ANQGSEA in the germline V gene. The CDR3 contains 14 residues. The V segment lost 8 bases and the J segment 0 bases; nucleotides outside the gene matches: 10. The CDR3 is CSIIEGGSSYEQYF. CDR3 in DNA: TGCAGCATAATTGAGGGAGGGAGCTCCTACGAGCAGTACTTC.

The chain uses TRBV15 and TRBJ1-2, with a weak D call TRBD1 (6 bases). This CDR3 is built from 14 residues. The V gene lost 0 bases and the J gene lost 7 bases, with 12 bases spanning the gap. Germline CDR1 and CDR2: LNHNV and YYDKDF (reference sequence). The CDR3 DNA reads as TGTGCCACCAGCAGAGAACTCAGGGGAACTGGCTACACCTTC. Its protein product is CATSRELRGTGYTF.

This chain joins TRBV25-1 and TRBJ2-2, with a possible D match to TRBD1 (6 bases). In germline, CDR1 is MGHDK, CDR2 SYGVNS. V was clipped by 8 bases and J by 0 bases, with 7 bases between them. The CDR3 is 13 residues long. This chain's CDR3 is CASGTTNTGELFF. The CDR3, as DNA: TGTGCCAGCGGGACAACGAACACCGGGGAGCTGTTTTTT. The full variable domain, completed using reference TRBV25-1 and TRBJ2-2, is EADIYQTPRYLVIGTGKKITLECSQTMGHDKMYWYQQDPGMELHLIHYSYGVNSTEKGDLSSESTVSRIRTEHFPLTLESARPSHTSQYLCASGTTNTGELFFGEGSRLTVL.

Relative to its sample, this clone is medium-sized. V usage is TRBV6-6 and J usage is TRBJ1-4; D not certain. Per germline, CDR1 MNHNY and CDR2 SVGAGI (reference sequence). V gave up 6 bases and J gave up 8 bases, with 10 bases separating them. The CDR3 runs to 12 residues. CDR3 sequence reads: CASSPGKEKLFF. CDR3 nucleotides: TGTGCCAGCAGCCCCGGAAAGGAAAAACTGTTTTTT.

The rearrangement links TRBV5-1 to TRBJ2-7, with a tentative D call TRBD1 (6 bases). This CDR3 comprises 14 residues. Per the germline V gene, CDR1 is SGHRS and CDR2 is YFSETQ. V lost 6 bases and J 2 bases, leaving 15 bases between the germline ends. The CDR3 sequence is CASTHDRLTYEQYF. CDR3 sequence (DNA): TGCGCCAGCACCCACGACAGGTTAACCTACGAGCAGTACTTC.

This clone has only a few counts. V and J are TRBV7-8 and TRBJ2-5, with 8 positions matching TRBD1. Trimming took 5 bases from V and 5 from J; bases not matched to a gene: 10. CDR1 SGHVS and CDR2 FQNEAQ come from the germline V gene. CDR3 size: 15 residues. CDR3 sequence reads: CASSTGTGGRETQYF. The CDR3 DNA sequence: TGTGCCAGCAGCACCGGGACAGGAGGCAGGGAGACCCAGTACTTC. The full variable domain, rest sourced from reference TRBV7-8 and TRBJ2-5, is GAGVSQSPRYKVAKRGQDVALRCDPISGHVSLFWYQQALGQGPEFLTYFQNEAQLDKSGLPSDRFFAERPEGSVSTLKIQRTQQEDSAVYLCASSTGTGGRETQYFGPGTRLLVL.

The rearrangement joins TRBV7-9 to TRBJ2-7, with 8 bases that match TRBD1. Germline-derived CDR1 and CDR2 are SEHNR and FQNEAQ (reference sequence). The V and J ends lost 4 bases and 6 bases, in that order; junction bases with no gene match: 5. The CDR3 is made up of 13 amino acids. CDR3 in DNA: TGTGCCAGCAGCTGGACTGGACAGGGCGAGCAGTACTTC. Amino acids: CASSWTGQGEQYF.

This clone appeared a single time. The CDR3 sequence: CSPKRSRTGAPELYEQYF. Written as DNA, the CDR3 is TGCAGCCCCAAGAGATCTAGGACAGGGGCGCCCGAACTTTACGAGCAGTACTTC. This rearrangement joins TRBV29-1 to TRBJ2-7, with 9 nucleotides matching TRBD1. J gave up 4 bases and V 8 bases, and 24 bases lay outside the gene matches. This CDR3 contains 18 residues. CDR1 and CDR2 from the germline V gene are SQVTM and ANQGSEA.

The chain links TRBV9 to TRBJ1-1; D might be TRBD1 (5 bases). Looked up from germline, CDR1 is SGDLS and CDR2 is YYNGEE. This CDR3 is built from 13 residues. The V end was cut by 5 bases, the J end by 1 base, with 9 bases between. CDR3 nucleotides: TGTGCCAGCAGTACTACAGGGAACACTGAAGCTTTCTTT. Translated, it gives CASSTTGNTEAFF.

This chain connects TRBV20-1 to TRBJ2-7; D is tentatively TRBD1 or TRBD2 (5 bases each). V was pared by 1 base and J by 7 bases, with 8 bases between. Per the germline V gene, CDR1 is DFQATT and CDR2 is SNEGSKA (reference sequence). This CDR3 region has 11 residues. The CDR3 nucleotides are TGCAGTGCTAGAGTGTGGGGGGAGCAGTACTTC. Translation gives CSARVWGEQYF.

Points on this clone: The sample contains more than one DNA sequence encoding this CDR3. The rearrangement uses TRBV5-1 and TRBJ2-1, with TRBD2 matching 9 bases. Trimming took 0 bases from V and 4 from J; bases not matched to a gene: 2. The germline CDR1 and CDR2 sequences are SGHRS and YFSETQ. This CDR3 has 15 amino acids. The CDR3 DNA follows: TGCGCCAGCAGCTTGGAAGCGGGGGGTTACAATGAGCAGTTCTTC. The encoded protein is CASSLEAGGYNEQFF.

To note about this clone: The sample has other DNA sequences that encode this CDR3 too. This sequence joins TRBV5-1 and TRBJ1-1; D remains ambiguous. The CDR3 length is 14 residues. Looked up from germline, CDR1 is SGHRS and CDR2 is YFSETQ. The V and J ends lost 2 bases and 2 bases respectively, with 10 bases between them. CDR3 bases: TGCGCCAGCAGCTTAGGGCAGTCAAACACTGAAGCTTTCTTT. As protein: CASSLGQSNTEAFF. Full variable domain (remainder filled in from reference TRBV5-1 and TRBJ1-1): KAGVTQTPRYLIKTRGQQVTLSCSPISGHRSVSWYQQTPGQGLQFLFEYFSETQRNKGNFPGRFSGRQFSNSRSEMNVSTLELGDSALYLCASSLGQSNTEAFFGQGTRLTVV.

The chain uses TRBV16 and TRBJ1-2; D unclear. V was cut by 0 bases and J by 8 bases, with 10 bases left in between. The CDR3 sequence is 13 residues long. Germline CDR1 KGHSY, CDR2 FQNENV. The CDR3 is CASSQSLRFGYTF. The DNA for the CDR3 is TGTGCCAGCAGCCAATCATTAAGGTTCGGCTACACCTTC. Looking up the rest from reference TRBV16 and TRBJ1-2 gives the full variable domain: GEEVAQTPKHLVRGEGQKAKLYCAPIKGHSYVFWYQQVLKNEFKFLISFQNENVFDETGMPKERFSAKCLPNSPCSLEIQATKLEDSAVYFCASSQSLRFGYTFGSGTRLTVV.

The chain is built from TRBV6-5 and TRBJ1-6; D perhaps matches TRBD1 (5 bases). The CDR3 sequence is 13 residues long. CDR1 is MNHEY and CDR2 is SVGAGI in the germline V gene. Trimming took 6 bases from V and 7 from J, leaving 10 bases between them. The CDR3 nucleotides read TGTGCCAGCAGGGGATCAGGGAATTCACCCCTCCACTTT. Protein sequence: CASRGSGNSPLHF.

This rearrangement joins TRBV2 to TRBJ2-1; 7 bases are a match to TRBD1. The germline CDR1 and CDR2 sequences are SNHLY and FYNNEI. Trimming took 8 bases from V and 1 from J; bases not matched to a gene: 5. This CDR3 spans 14 amino acids. CDR3 in amino acids: CASVPDRSYNEQFF. DNA for the CDR3: TGTGCCAGCGTGCCGGACAGGTCCTACAATGAGCAGTTCTTC.

This rearrangement joins TRBV15 to TRBJ2-4; D might be TRBD2 (6 bases). The germline CDR1 and CDR2 sequences are LNHNV and YYDKDF (reference sequence). With 0 bases removed from V and 8 bases from J, the gap between germline ends came to 14 bases. CDR3 length equals 15 residues. The CDR3 sequence: CATSREGLGGYIQYF. The DNA of the CDR3 is TGTGCCACCAGCAGAGAGGGACTTGGAGGGTACATTCAGTACTTC.

There are a few counts of this clone. The chain employs TRBV18 and TRBJ2-2; D uncertain. The germline gives CDR1 KGHSH, CDR2 LQKENI. The CDR3 has 14 residues. V lost 4 bases to trimming and J lost 3 bases, with 9 bases between them. CDR3 bases: TGTGCCAGCTCACTTGGCCGGGACACCGGGGAGCTGTTTTTT. This codes for CASSLGRDTGELFF.

This clone was seen more than once but under ten times. This chain uses TRBV18 with TRBJ2-5; D is uncertain. Germline assignment: CDR1 KGHSH and CDR2 LQKENI. V lost 3 bases, J lost 14 bases, and 16 bases lay in between. This CDR3 spans 12 amino acids. In nucleotides, the CDR3 is TGTGCCAGCTCACCGGAAGACCGGAGACTTTACTTC. Translating it yields CASSPEDRRLYF. Using reference TRBV18 and TRBJ2-5 for the parts outside the CDR3, the full variable domain is NAGVMQNPRHLVRRRGQEARLRCSPMKGHSHVYWYRQLPEEGLKFMVYLQKENIIDESGMPKERFSAEFPKEGPSILRIQQVVRGDSAAYFCASSPEDRRLYFGPGTRLLVL.

The chain links TRBV30 to TRBJ1-1, with D uncertain. V was cut by 2 bases and J by 0 bases, with 10 bases left in between. The CDR3 extends over 14 amino acids. CDR1 is GTSNPN, CDR2 SVGIG, per germline (reference sequence). The CDR3 is CAWSREAVNTEAFF. The CDR3 DNA follows: TGTGCCTGGAGTCGGGAGGCAGTGAACACTGAAGCTTTCTTT. Looking up the rest from reference TRBV30 and TRBJ1-1 gives the full variable domain: SQTIHQWPATLVQPVGSPLSLECTVEGTSNPNLYWYRQAAGRGLQLLFYSVGIGQISSEVPQNLSASRPQDRQFILSSKKLLLSDSGFYLCAWSREAVNTEAFFGQGTRLTVV.

The V and J genes are TRBV7-2 and TRBJ2-2; unclear D gene. CDR3 length equals 17 residues. Germline lookup yields CDR1 SGHTA and CDR2 FQGNSA. Trimming stripped 0 bases from V and 2 bases from J, with 13 bases between. The CDR3 spells CASSLALVGGNTGELFF. The CDR3 nucleotides read TGTGCCAGCAGCTTAGCACTTGTGGGCGGTAACACCGGGGAGCTGTTTTTT.